Listed below are T cell receptor beta chains from one sample, sequenced in a study of CD8 T cells in ankylosing spondylitis. One entry per CDR3 protein results from TCRdb running MiXCR on the 5' RACE reads. The sample records about 300,000 distinct CDR3 sequences, under 25% being singletons. Sample: blood, either unsorted or a sorted T cell fraction (not recorded which). These receptors all stem from a female donor with ankylosing spondylitis or in good health (not recorded which). The CDR3 runs from the conserved cysteine through the conserved F or W.

j_call | v_call | cdr3_aa
TRBJ2-1 | TRBV30 | CAWIRNNEQFF
TRBJ1-1 | TRBV7-3 | CASSLGAGMNTEAFF
TRBJ2-5 | TRBV24-1 | CATSEGRETQYF
TRBJ1-1 | TRBV25-1 | CASKAGDTEAFF
TRBJ2-7 | TRBV7-2 | CASSAFSGPYEQYF
TRBJ2-3 | TRBV28 | CASSPTGGTDTQYF
TRBJ2-3 | TRBV29-1 | CSVVEITDTQYF
TRBJ1-2 | TRBV12-3/TRBV12-4 | CASTHPGLEGGYTF
TRBJ1-5 | TRBV28 | CASSHPSGQFSNQPQHF
TRBJ1-4 | TRBV27 | CASKSGVGKLFF
TRBJ2-1 | TRBV18 | CASSQPEIRIQVF
TRBJ2-3 | TRBV29-1 | CSVGATAGGTDTQYF
TRBJ1-2 | TRBV12-3/TRBV12-4 | CAISVGLYGYTF
TRBJ2-1 | TRBV10-3 | CAISESGQGGSGSDEQFF
TRBJ2-3 | TRBV9 | CASESGDTQYF
TRBJ2-1 | TRBV20-1 | CSARSPHNEQFF
TRBJ2-7 | TRBV6-5 | CASSYKIPGYEQYF
TRBJ2-5 | TRBV29-1 | CSVAGGAVFMKTQYF
TRBJ2-1 | TRBV20-1 | CSARLPGSYNEQFF
TRBJ2-1 | TRBV20-1 | CSARGVGGGEQFF
TRBJ1-1 | TRBV28 | CASSLGQDNTEAFF
TRBJ2-3 | TRBV13 | CASSPPGLLDTDSQYF
TRBJ2-7 | TRBV7-2 | CATGTSGSYEQYF
TRBJ2-1 | TRBV20-1 | CSARVMGGPGNEQFF
TRBJ1-6 | TRBV29-1 | CSALGDTDNSPLHF
TRBJ2-1 | TRBV6-5 | CASSSSGWGQFF
TRBJ2-2 | TRBV20-1 | CSARATGLTGELFF
TRBJ2-7 | TRBV7-2 | CASSSGPYGEQYF
TRBJ2-1 | TRBV4-3 | CASSQGRLAGSYNEQFF
TRBJ2-7 | TRBV28 | CASTQGAKYEQYF
TRBJ1-1 | TRBV6-2/TRBV6-3 | CASSEPGGANTEAFF
TRBJ2-7 | TRBV6-5 | CASHSAPYEQYF
TRBJ2-7 | TRBV6-2/TRBV6-3 | CASRPSGSSYEQYF
TRBJ2-1 | TRBV5-1 | CASSLGTGVAGEQFF
TRBJ2-3 | TRBV20-1 | CSARVPGDTQYF
TRBJ2-7 | TRBV4-3 | CASSQDRAGREQYF
TRBJ2-2 | TRBV10-3 | CAISDGNTGELFF
TRBJ1-2 | TRBV20-1 | CSARPSRGFHGYTF
TRBJ2-3 | TRBV5-1 | CASSRQQPPSDTQYF
TRBJ2-1 | TRBV6-2/TRBV6-3 | CASSYSGTSGPLRNF
TRBJ2-5 | TRBV7-2 | CASSLGGLAGGETQYF
TRBJ2-5 | TRBV12-3/TRBV12-4 | CASSRTYQETQYF
TRBJ1-5 | TRBV28 | CASSLIRGPTNQPQHF
TRBJ2-1 | TRBV20-1 | CSANSVNGNEQFF
TRBJ2-3 | TRBV11-2 | CASSPGTRSTDTQYF
TRBJ1-2 | TRBV12-3/TRBV12-4 | CASSPVGAGYTF
TRBJ2-1 | TRBV20-1 | CSAAPSGRAGEQFF
TRBJ2-5 | TRBV6-1 | CASRAGLVKETQYF
TRBJ2-1 | TRBV10-3 | CAISETDFSSYNEQFF
TRBJ1-1 | TRBV10-3 | CAISEKQVGGTEAFF
TRBJ2-1 | TRBV12-3/TRBV12-4 | CASSLVSQGEQFF
TRBJ1-2 | TRBV4-3 | CASSPRGHVNGYTF